Listed here are 2 T cell receptor beta chains from one sample, sequenced in a study of radiotherapy plus CTLA-4 blockade in lung cancer. This table comes from immunoSEQ multiplex PCR, and its TCRdb copy is limited to in-frame clones, with some not included. The repertoire holds around 44,000 clones, with approximately 86% as singletons. The material sequenced was peripheral blood, taken from a patient treated with radiotherapy plus ipilimumab. Receptors originate from a human donor with non-small cell lung cancer that progressed on radiotherapy plus ipilimumab. Some clones in this sample may be carry-over from other donors' samples.

The chain links TRBV9 to TRBJ2-1; possible D gene TRBD2, 7 bases. CDR1 SGDLS and CDR2 YYNGEE come from the germline V gene. The CDR3 is made up of 14 amino acids. V gave up 3 bases and J gave up 10 bases, with 17 bases separating them. This chain's CDR3 is CASSAGGGRLEQFF. In DNA, the CDR3 is TGTGCCAGCAGCGCTGGGGGGGGGCGTTTAGAGCAGTTCTTC.

This chain joins TRBV10-3 and TRBJ1-6; D is perhaps TRBD1 (5 bases). V lost 0 bases and J lost 9, with 12 bases in between. CDR3 size: 15 residues. CDR1 and CDR2 from the germline V gene are ENHRY and SYGVKD. The CDR3 loop is CAISESSGDLSPLHF. The CDR3 DNA sequence: TGTGCCATCAGTGAGTCGTCGGGGGATCTTTCACCCCTCCACTTT.